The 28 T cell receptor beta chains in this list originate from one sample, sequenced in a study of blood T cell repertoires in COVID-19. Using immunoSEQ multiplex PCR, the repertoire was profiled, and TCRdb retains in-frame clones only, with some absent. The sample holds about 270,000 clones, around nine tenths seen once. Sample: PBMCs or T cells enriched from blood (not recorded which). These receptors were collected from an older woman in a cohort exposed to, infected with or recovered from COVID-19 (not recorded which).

The CDR3 bases are TGCGCCAGCAGCATACAGGGCATGAACACTGAAGCTTTCTTT. Translated, it gives CASSIQGMNTEAFF. The V and J genes are TRBV5-1 and TRBJ1-1; D may be TRBD1 (6 bases). Germline values: CDR1 SGHRS, CDR2 YFSETQ. Between the trimmed V and J ends, which lost 4 bases and 0 bases, there was a span of 10 bases. This CDR3 region has 14 residues. Using reference TRBV5-1 and TRBJ1-1 for the parts outside the CDR3, the full variable domain is KAGVTQTPRYLIKTRGQQVTLSCSPISGHRSVSWYQQTPGQGLQFLFEYFSETQRNKGNFPGRFSGRQFSNSRSEMNVSTLELGDSALYLCASSIQGMNTEAFFGQGTRLTVV.

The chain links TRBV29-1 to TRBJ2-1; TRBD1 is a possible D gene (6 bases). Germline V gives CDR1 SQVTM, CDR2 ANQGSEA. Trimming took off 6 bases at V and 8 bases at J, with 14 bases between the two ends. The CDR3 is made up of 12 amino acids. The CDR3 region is CSVAKQGYEQFF. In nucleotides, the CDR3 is TGCAGCGTGGCGAAACAGGGATATGAGCAGTTCTTC.

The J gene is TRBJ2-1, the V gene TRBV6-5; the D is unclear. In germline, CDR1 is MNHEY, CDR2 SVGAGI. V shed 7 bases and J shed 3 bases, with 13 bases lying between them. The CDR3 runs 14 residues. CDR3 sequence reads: CASTAEAFYNEQFF. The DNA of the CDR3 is TGTGCCAGCACTGCGGAAGCGTTCTACAATGAGCAGTTCTTC.

The CDR3 nucleotides are TGTGCCAGCAGCTTAGCGTGGGGGAGCGGGGCGAACACTGAAGCTTTCTTT. Protein: CASSLAWGSGANTEAFF. The chain carries TRBV7-9 and TRBJ1-1, with D perhaps TRBD1 (5 bases). CDR1 is SEHNR, CDR2 FQNEAQ, per germline (reference sequence). The CDR3 contains 17 residues. V shed 0 bases and J shed 1 base, with 15 bases lying between them.

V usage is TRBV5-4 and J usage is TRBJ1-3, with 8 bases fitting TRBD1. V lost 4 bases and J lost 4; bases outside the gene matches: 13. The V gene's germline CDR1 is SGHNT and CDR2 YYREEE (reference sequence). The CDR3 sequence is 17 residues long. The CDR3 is CASSESGGRMRGNTIYF. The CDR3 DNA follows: TGTGCCAGCAGCGAATCAGGGGGCCGCATGAGAGGAAACACCATATATTTT.

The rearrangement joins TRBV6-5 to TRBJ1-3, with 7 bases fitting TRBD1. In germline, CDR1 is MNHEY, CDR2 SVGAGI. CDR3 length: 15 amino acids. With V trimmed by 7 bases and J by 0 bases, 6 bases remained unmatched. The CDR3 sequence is CASTGGLSSGNTIYF. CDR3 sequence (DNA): TGTGCCAGCACAGGGGGGCTCAGCTCTGGAAACACCATATATTTT.

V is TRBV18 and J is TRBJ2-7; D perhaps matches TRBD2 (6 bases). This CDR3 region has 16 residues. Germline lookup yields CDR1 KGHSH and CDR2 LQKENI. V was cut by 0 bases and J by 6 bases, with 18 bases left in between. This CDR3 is CASSPPGGTGASEQYF. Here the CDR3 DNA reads TGTGCCAGCTCACCACCCGGAGGGACGGGAGCCTCCGAGCAGTACTTC.

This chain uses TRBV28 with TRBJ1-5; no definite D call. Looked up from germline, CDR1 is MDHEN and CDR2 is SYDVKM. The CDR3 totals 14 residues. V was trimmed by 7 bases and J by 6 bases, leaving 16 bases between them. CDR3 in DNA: TGTGCCAGCACCTTGGCTCGGGAGGGTCAGCCCCAGCATTTT. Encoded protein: CASTLAREGQPQHF.

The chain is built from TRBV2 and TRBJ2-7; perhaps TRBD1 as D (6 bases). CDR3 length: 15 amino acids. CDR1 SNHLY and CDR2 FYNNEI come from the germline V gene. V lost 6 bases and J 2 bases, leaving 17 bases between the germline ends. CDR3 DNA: TGTGCCAGCAGGGATCCGGGACAAGGGACCTACGAGCAGTACTTC. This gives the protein CASRDPGQGTYEQYF.

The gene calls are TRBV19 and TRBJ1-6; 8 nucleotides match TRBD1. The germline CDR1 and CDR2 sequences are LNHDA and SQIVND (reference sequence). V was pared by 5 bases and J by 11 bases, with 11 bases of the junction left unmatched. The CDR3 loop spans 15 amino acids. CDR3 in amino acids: CASSPPGQGIPPLHF. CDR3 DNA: TGTGCCAGTAGTCCTCCAGGACAGGGAATACCACCCCTCCACTTT.

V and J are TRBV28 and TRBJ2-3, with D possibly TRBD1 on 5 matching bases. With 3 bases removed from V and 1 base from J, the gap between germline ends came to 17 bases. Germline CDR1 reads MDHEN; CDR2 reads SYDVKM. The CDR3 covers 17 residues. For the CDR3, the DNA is TGTGCCAGCAGTTTGTCTCTTGTAGAAGGGGGCACAGATACGCAGTATTTT. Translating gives CASSLSLVEGGTDTQYF.

Written as DNA, the CDR3 is TGTGCCAGTAGTCGGAGGGTCGATGAAAAACTGTTTTTT. It specifies CASSRRVDEKLFF. J is TRBJ1-4 and V is TRBV19; D remains unclear. CDR3 size: 13 residues. V was pared by 5 bases and J by 6 bases, with 10 bases between. Germline CDR1 LNHDA, CDR2 SQIVND (reference sequence).

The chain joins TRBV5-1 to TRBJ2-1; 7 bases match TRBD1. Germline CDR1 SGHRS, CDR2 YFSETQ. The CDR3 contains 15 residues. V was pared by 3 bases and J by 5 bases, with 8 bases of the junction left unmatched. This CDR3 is CASSSQGQFNNEQFF. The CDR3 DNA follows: TGCGCCAGCAGCTCACAGGGACAGTTTAACAATGAGCAGTTCTTC.

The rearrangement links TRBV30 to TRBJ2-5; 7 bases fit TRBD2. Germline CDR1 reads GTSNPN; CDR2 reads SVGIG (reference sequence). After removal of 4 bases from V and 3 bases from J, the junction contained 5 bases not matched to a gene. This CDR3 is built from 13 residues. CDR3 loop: CAWTRGTKETQYF. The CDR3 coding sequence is TGTGCCTGGACACGGGGGACTAAAGAGACCCAGTACTTC.

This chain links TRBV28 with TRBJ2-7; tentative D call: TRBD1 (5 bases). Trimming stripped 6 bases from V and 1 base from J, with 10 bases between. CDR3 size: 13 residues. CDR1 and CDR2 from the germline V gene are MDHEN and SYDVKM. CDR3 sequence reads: CASREGASYEQYF. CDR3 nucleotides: TGTGCCAGCAGGGAAGGGGCTTCCTACGAGCAGTACTTC. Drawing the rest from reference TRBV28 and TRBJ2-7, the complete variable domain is DVKVTQSSRYLVKRTGEKVFLECVQDMDHENMFWYRQDPGLGLRLIYFSYDVKMKEKGDIPEGYSVSREKKERFSLILESASTNQTSMYLCASREGASYEQYFGPGTRLTVT.

CDR3: CANYGGGNEQYF. The CDR3 DNA reads as TGTGCCAATTACGGGGGGGGCAACGAGCAGTACTTC. The rearrangement joins TRBV28 to TRBJ2-7; 8 bases map to TRBD2. The V gene end was trimmed by 10 bases and the J gene end by 5 bases; junction bases not matched to a gene: 7. Germline loops: CDR1 MDHEN, CDR2 SYDVKM. The CDR3 has 12 amino acids.

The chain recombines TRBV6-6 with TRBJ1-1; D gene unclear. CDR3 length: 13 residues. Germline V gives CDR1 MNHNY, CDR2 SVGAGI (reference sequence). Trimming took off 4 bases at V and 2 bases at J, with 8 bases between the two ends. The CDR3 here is CASSFPPNTEAFF. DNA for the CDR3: TGTGCCAGCAGTTTCCCCCCTAACACTGAAGCTTTCTTT.

The CDR3 spells CSGLDSYGYTF. For the CDR3, the DNA is TGCAGTGGTCTGGACAGCTATGGCTACACCTTC. This rearrangement joins TRBV20-1 to TRBJ1-2, with a possible D match to TRBD1 (6 bases). From germline, CDR1 is DFQATT and CDR2 SNEGSKA (reference sequence). This CDR3 spans 11 amino acids. Trimming pared 7 bases from V and 4 bases from J, leaving 10 bases between.

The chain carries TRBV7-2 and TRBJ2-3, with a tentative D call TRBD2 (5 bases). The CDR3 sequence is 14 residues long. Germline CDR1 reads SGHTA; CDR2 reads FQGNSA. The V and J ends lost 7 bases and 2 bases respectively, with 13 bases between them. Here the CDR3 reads CASMNGLNTDTQYF. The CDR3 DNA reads TGTGCCAGCATGAATGGACTGAACACAGATACGCAGTATTTT.

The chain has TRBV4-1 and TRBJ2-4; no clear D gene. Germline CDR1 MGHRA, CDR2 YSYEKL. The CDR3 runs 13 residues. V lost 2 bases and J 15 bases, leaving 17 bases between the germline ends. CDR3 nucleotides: TGCGCCAGCAGCCAAACCGGTCCACAGCCCCGGTACTTC. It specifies CASSQTGPQPRYF.

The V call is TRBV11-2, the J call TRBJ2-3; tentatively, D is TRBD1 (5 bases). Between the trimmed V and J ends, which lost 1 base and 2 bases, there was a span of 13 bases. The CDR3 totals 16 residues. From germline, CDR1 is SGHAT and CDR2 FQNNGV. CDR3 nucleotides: TGTGCCAGCAGCTTAGGCGACAGTTTTCTCACAGATACGCAGTATTTT. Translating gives CASSLGDSFLTDTQYF.

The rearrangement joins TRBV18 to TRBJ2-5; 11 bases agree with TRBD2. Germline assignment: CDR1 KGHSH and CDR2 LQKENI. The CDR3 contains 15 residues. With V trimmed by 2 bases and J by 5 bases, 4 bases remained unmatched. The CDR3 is CASSPIASGRETQYF. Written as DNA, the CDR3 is TGTGCCAGCTCACCAATTGCTAGCGGGAGGGAGACCCAGTACTTC.

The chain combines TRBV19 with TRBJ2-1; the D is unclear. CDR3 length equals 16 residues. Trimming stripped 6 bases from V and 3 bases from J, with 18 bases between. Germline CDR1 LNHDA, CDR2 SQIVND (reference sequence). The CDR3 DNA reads TGTGCCAGTAGCGCTGACCTAGAAGCTCTCTACAATGAGCAGTTCTTC. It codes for CASSADLEALYNEQFF. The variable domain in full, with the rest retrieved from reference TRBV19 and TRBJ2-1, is DGGITQSPKYLFRKEGQNVTLSCEQNLNHDAMYWYRQDPGQGLRLIYYSQIVNDFQKGDIAEGYSVSREKKESFPLTVTSAQKNPTAFYLCASSADLEALYNEQFFGPGTRLTVL.

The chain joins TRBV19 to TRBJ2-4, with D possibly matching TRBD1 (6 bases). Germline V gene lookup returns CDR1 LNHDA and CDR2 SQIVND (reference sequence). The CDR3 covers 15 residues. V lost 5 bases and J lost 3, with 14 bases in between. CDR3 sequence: CASSGQGKGKNIQYF. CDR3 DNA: TGTGCCAGTAGTGGGCAGGGGAAGGGCAAAAACATTCAGTACTTC. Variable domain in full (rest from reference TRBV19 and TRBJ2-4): DGGITQSPKYLFRKEGQNVTLSCEQNLNHDAMYWYRQDPGQGLRLIYYSQIVNDFQKGDIAEGYSVSREKKESFPLTVTSAQKNPTAFYLCASSGQGKGKNIQYFGAGTRLSVL.

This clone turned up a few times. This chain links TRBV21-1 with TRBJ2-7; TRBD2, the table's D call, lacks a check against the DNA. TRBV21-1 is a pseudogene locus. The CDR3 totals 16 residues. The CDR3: CASSICPGLAGYEQYF. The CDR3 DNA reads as TGTGCCAGCAGCATCTGCCCGGGACTAGCGGGCTACGAGCAGTACTTC.

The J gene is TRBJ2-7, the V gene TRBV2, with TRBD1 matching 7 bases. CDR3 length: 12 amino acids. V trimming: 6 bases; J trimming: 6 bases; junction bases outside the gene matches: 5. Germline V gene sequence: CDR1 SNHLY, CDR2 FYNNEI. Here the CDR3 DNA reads TGTGCCAGCAGGGACAGGACTTCCGAGCAGTACTTC. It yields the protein CASRDRTSEQYF.

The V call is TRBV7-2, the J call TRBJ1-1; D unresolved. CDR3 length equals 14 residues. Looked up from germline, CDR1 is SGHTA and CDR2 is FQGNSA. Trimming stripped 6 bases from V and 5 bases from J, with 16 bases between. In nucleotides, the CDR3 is TGTGCCAGCAGATCAAGGTCCGGCGGAACTGAAGCTTTCTTT. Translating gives CASRSRSGGTEAFF.

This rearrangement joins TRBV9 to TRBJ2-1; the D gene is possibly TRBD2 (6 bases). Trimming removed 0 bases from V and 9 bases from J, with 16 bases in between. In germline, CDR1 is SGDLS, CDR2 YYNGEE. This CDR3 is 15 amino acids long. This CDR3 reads CASSVAGDRTSEQFF. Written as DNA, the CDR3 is TGTGCCAGCAGCGTAGCGGGAGACCGAACCAGTGAGCAGTTCTTC.